The 21 T cell receptor beta chains below all came from one sample that was sequenced in a study of neurological immune-mediated disorders. MiXCR was run by TCRdb on the 5' RACE reads, yielding one entry per CDR3 protein. This sample yields 87,000 or so distinct CDR3 sequences, of which roughly 3.2% are seen a single time; less than 3% belongs to the top ten. Sequencing was performed on PBMCs. These receptors all stem from a woman between 50 and 59 years old with multiple sclerosis.

This clonotype was recorded many times. The chain employs TRBV20-1 and TRBJ2-7, with TRBD2 identical over 7 bases. Germline CDR1 is DFQATT and CDR2 is SNEGSKA (reference sequence). This CDR3 spans 14 amino acids. J lost 8 bases, V lost 5 bases, and 15 bases had no gene match. CDR3 region: CSAPTGGGSEKQYF. The DNA for the CDR3 is TGCAGTGCTCCCACTGGCGGGGGATCCGAAAAGCAGTACTTC.

This clonotype was observed many times. The rearrangement links TRBV29-1 to TRBJ1-1; no firm D call. The CDR3 sequence is 13 residues long. V lost 3 bases and J 1 base, leaving 9 bases between the germline ends. Germline-derived CDR1 and CDR2 are SQVTM and ANQGSEA. CDR3: CSVDARQNTEAFF. CDR3 bases: TGCAGCGTTGATGCCAGGCAGAACACTGAAGCTTTCTTT.

In its sample, this clonotype was seen many times. The chain combines TRBV20-1 with TRBJ1-2; D may be TRBD1 (6 bases). Germline V CDR1 and CDR2: DFQATT, SNEGSKA (reference sequence). V was pared by 3 bases and J by 2 bases, with 10 bases between. The CDR3 runs 13 residues. CDR3 region: CSARDSTNYGYTF. The CDR3 coding sequence is TGCAGTGCTAGGGACAGTACGAACTATGGCTACACCTTC.

This clonotype was recorded many times. The V and J genes are TRBV7-2 and TRBJ2-1; 8 bases line up with TRBD2. Germline loops: CDR1 SGHTA, CDR2 FQGNSA. This CDR3 is built from 17 residues. After removal of 1 base from V and 6 bases from J, the junction contained 11 bases not matched to a gene. DNA for the CDR3: TGTGCCAGCAGCTTAGTGATGCGGGGGGTCTTAGGCAATGAGCAGTTCTTC. Its translation is CASSLVMRGVLGNEQFF. Complete variable domain (other parts from reference TRBV7-2 and TRBJ2-1): GAGVSQSPSNKVTEKGKDVELRCDPISGHTALYWYRQSLGQGLEFLIYFQGNSAPDKSGLPSDRFSAERTGGSVSTLTIQRTQQEDSAVYLCASSLVMRGVLGNEQFFGPGTRLTVL.

This clonotype was seen repeatedly, ten times or more. The chain joins TRBV12-3 or TRBV12-4 to TRBJ2-5; 7 nucleotides line up with TRBD2. The CDR3 covers 14 residues. V was clipped by 5 bases and J by 2 bases; unmatched bases: 5. The CDR3 coding sequence is TGTGCCAGCAGTAGAGCTAGCGGACAAGAGACCCAGTACTTC. Translating gives CASSRASGQETQYF.

This clonotype showed up many times. The V gene is TRBV6-6, the J gene TRBJ1-5, with 7 positions matching TRBD1. The ends lost 11 bases at V and 2 bases at J; junction bases unmatched: 6. CDR3 size: 13 residues. Germline V lookup: CDR1 MNHNY, CDR2 SVGAGI (reference sequence). CDR3 sequence: CAGGQAGNQPQHF. The CDR3 region has the DNA TGTGCCGGCGGACAGGCTGGCAATCAGCCCCAGCATTTT.

This clonotype was recorded at least ten times. The rearrangement links TRBV7-3 to TRBJ1-2, with D possibly TRBD1 on 6 matching bases. Trimming stripped 5 bases from V and 6 bases from J, with 13 bases between. CDR3 size: 13 residues. The V gene's germline CDR1 is SGHTA and CDR2 FQGTGA. CDR3 nucleotide sequence: TGTGCCAGCAGCCCAAGGGCAGGGGATGGCTACACCTTC. Its protein product is CASSPRAGDGYTF.

This clonotype was recorded many times. V gene TRBV3-1 combines with J gene TRBJ2-1; 12 nucleotides agree with TRBD2. J was trimmed by 6 bases and V by 2 bases; bases with no gene match: 2. The CDR3 loop spans 15 amino acids. The V gene's germline CDR1 is LGHDT and CDR2 YNNKEL (reference sequence). Here the CDR3 reads CASSQSLAGGNEQFF. The DNA of the CDR3 is TGTGCCAGCAGCCAATCACTAGCGGGGGGCAATGAGCAGTTCTTC.

This clonotype has at least ten counts. The chain carries TRBV5-1 and TRBJ2-1, with TRBD1 matching 8 bases. V lost 0 bases and J lost 9; bases outside the gene matches: 8. This CDR3 is built from 15 residues. Germline V gene lookup returns CDR1 SGHRS and CDR2 YFSETQ. The CDR3: CASSLGTQGAGEQFF. CDR3 nucleotides: TGCGCCAGCAGCTTGGGAACTCAGGGGGCCGGTGAGCAGTTCTTC.

This clonotype was found a few times. Written as DNA, the CDR3 is TGTGCCAGCACCCTAGGGGGAACGGGCGATCAGCCCCAGCATTTT. Protein sequence: CASTLGGTGDQPQHF. The genes are TRBV2 and TRBJ1-5, with a possible D match to TRBD1 (6 bases). The germline gives CDR1 SNHLY, CDR2 FYNNEI. Trimming took off 7 bases at V and 5 bases at J, with 18 bases between the two ends. The CDR3 is 15 amino acids.

This clonotype appeared many times. This chain joins TRBV6-5 and TRBJ2-3, with D possibly being TRBD1 (6 bases). This CDR3 spans 12 amino acids. From germline, CDR1 is MNHEY and CDR2 SVGAGI. V was pared by 7 bases and J by 8 bases, with 13 bases between. The CDR3 DNA reads TGTGCCAGCACCACCCGAGGGGGTACGCAGTATTTT. Translated, it gives CASTTRGGTQYF.

This clonotype was counted many times. The V gene is TRBV9, the J gene TRBJ1-4, with D tentatively TRBD1 (6 bases). The CDR3 sequence is 14 residues long. CDR1 SGDLS and CDR2 YYNGEE come from the germline V gene. V was pared by 2 bases and J by 8 bases, with 13 bases between. CDR3 sequence: CASSVSQGSEKLFF. The CDR3 region has the DNA TGTGCCAGCAGCGTTAGCCAGGGGAGCGAAAAACTGTTTTTT.

This clonotype has at least ten counts. The chain employs TRBV12-3 or TRBV12-4 and TRBJ1-1; D unclear. Trimming left V 4 bases short and J 3 bases short, with 15 bases between. There are 15 residues in the CDR3. The CDR3 nucleotides are TGTGCCAGCAGTTCAACCCCCGTCGGGTACACTGAAGCTTTCTTT. As protein: CASSSTPVGYTEAFF.

This clonotype was recorded many times. The chain couples TRBV20-1 to TRBJ1-6; 7 bases agree with TRBD1. V dropped 0 bases and J dropped 9; count of bases not matched to a gene: 8. This CDR3 contains 15 residues. Germline values: CDR1 DFQATT, CDR2 SNEGSKA (reference sequence). For the CDR3, the DNA is TGCAGTGCTAGAGAAAGCCTGGGACAGTCTTCACCCCTCCACTTT. The encoded protein is CSARESLGQSSPLHF.

Ten or more counts support this clonotype. The chain combines TRBV27 with TRBJ1-6; D is ambiguous. The CDR3 is 13 residues long. CDR1 and CDR2 from the germline V gene are MNHEY and SMNVEV (reference sequence). The V gene lost 4 bases and the J gene lost 8 bases, with 9 bases spanning the gap. CDR3 loop: CASSSRGDSPLHF. Written as DNA, the CDR3 is TGTGCCAGCAGTTCCCGGGGTGATTCACCCCTCCACTTT.

This clonotype was seen many times. J is TRBJ1-1 and V is TRBV27, with 11 bases matching TRBD1. CDR1 MNHEY and CDR2 SMNVEV come from the germline V gene (reference sequence). V lost 5 bases and J lost 5; bases outside the gene matches: 10. This CDR3 has 16 amino acids. The chain's CDR3 is CASSLGQGGSWTEAFF. As DNA, the CDR3 is TGTGCCAGCAGTCTGGGACAGGGGGGTAGCTGGACTGAAGCTTTCTTT.

Ten or more counts support this clonotype. The V gene is TRBV29-1, the J gene TRBJ2-3, with D tentatively TRBD1 or TRBD2 (7 bases each). Germline V gene sequence: CDR1 SQVTM, CDR2 ANQGSEA. Trimming cost V 8 bases and J 0 bases, with 15 bases left between them. The CDR3 contains 14 residues. CDR3 in DNA: TGCAGCTTTCGACAGGGAGGGAGCACAGATACGCAGTATTTT. It yields the protein CSFRQGGSTDTQYF.

This clonotype has a count of ten or more. The V call is TRBV12-3 or TRBV12-4, the J call TRBJ1-2; D is possibly TRBD1 (5 bases). The V and J ends lost 6 bases and 0 bases respectively, with 23 bases between them. CDR3 length equals 18 residues. CDR3 bases: TGTGCCAGCAGCACGGACTGGCCGGGACGGGCCTCTAACTATGGCTACACCTTC. Translated, it gives CASSTDWPGRASNYGYTF.

In this sample, this clonotype turned up many times. V usage is TRBV4-3 and J usage is TRBJ1-1; the match to TRBD1 covers 7 bases. CDR1 and CDR2 (germline): LGHNA, YSLEER. Unmatched junction bases numbered 7, after V lost 5 bases and J lost 4 bases. The CDR3 has 14 amino acids. CDR3 nucleotide sequence: TGCGCCAGCAGCTTAACAGGGGCTGGCACTGAAGCTTTCTTT. This sequence encodes CASSLTGAGTEAFF.

This clonotype was observed at least ten times. The rearrangement uses TRBV9 and TRBJ1-2; D ambiguous. Deletions cut 0 bases from V and 8 bases from J, with 20 bases between. This CDR3 is built from 16 residues. Germline CDR1 is SGDLS and CDR2 is YYNGEE. DNA of the CDR3: TGTGCCAGCAGCGTAGGAAACTTTGGAGGGCTTGAAGGCTACACCTTC. Translating it yields CASSVGNFGGLEGYTF.

The table lists this clonotype with many counts. CDR3 bases: TGTGCCACCAGCTTGCAGGGAAGCAATCAGCCCCAGCATTTT. This gives the protein CATSLQGSNQPQHF. This sequence joins TRBV15 and TRBJ1-5; maybe TRBD1 (5 bases). There are 14 residues in the CDR3. CDR1 and CDR2 from the germline V gene are LNHNV and YYDKDF (reference sequence). Trimming pared 5 bases from V and 1 base from J, leaving 9 bases between.